Listed here are 2 T cell receptor beta chains from one sample, sequenced in a study of CD8 T cells in ankylosing spondylitis. TCRdb used MiXCR to reprocess the 5' RACE reads, holding one entry per CDR3 protein. This table has 250,000 to 400,000 distinct CDR3 sequences, under 14% appearing once. Sequenced sample: blood, either unsorted or a sorted T cell fraction (not recorded which). All receptors derive from a female donor with ankylosing spondylitis or in good health (not recorded which).

This clonotype showed up many times. V and J are TRBV20-1 and TRBJ2-2; D is perhaps TRBD2 (6 bases). The germline V and J ends were trimmed by 7 bases and 3 bases, with 15 bases remaining between them. Germline V gives CDR1 DFQATT, CDR2 SNEGSKA (reference sequence). This CDR3 comprises 14 residues. CDR3 sequence (DNA): TGCAGTGTGCCTGGCGGGACCCACACCGGGGAGCTGTTTTTT. It specifies CSVPGGTHTGELFF.

In this sample, this clonotype turned up many times. The chain joins TRBV9 to TRBJ2-2; D may be TRBD1 (5 bases). Germline values: CDR1 SGDLS, CDR2 YYNGEE. The CDR3 length is 16 residues. The V end was cut by 4 bases, the J end by 1 base, with 14 bases between. CDR3 in amino acids: CASSPGPQGNTGELFF. The DNA of the CDR3 is TGTGCCAGCAGCCCAGGTCCGCAGGGGAACACCGGGGAGCTGTTTTTT.